The 18 T cell receptor beta chains given below trace back to one sample, sequenced in a study of blood T cell repertoires in COVID-19. The table came from immunoSEQ multiplex PCR; TCRdb's copy has only in-frame clones and leaves some out. This repertoire shows around 230,000 clones, around 80% found once; its top ten account for over 2%. The sample was peripheral blood. Receptors were obtained from a middle-aged man who had recovered from COVID-19.

As for this clone: An end of the junction differs from the germline gene, which may be a read error. The chain has TRBV18 and TRBJ1-1; D unresolved. Germline values: CDR1 KGHSH, CDR2 LQKENI. The CDR3 has 12 residues. The CDR3, as DNA: TGTGCCACCTCAACAGTGAACACTGAAGCTTTCTTT. It codes for CATSTVNTEAFF.

Here the CDR3 reads CASNTGRGSTEAFF. In nucleotides, the CDR3 is TGTGCCAGCAATACAGGGAGGGGGTCCACTGAAGCTTTCTTT. The chain has TRBV6-5 and TRBJ1-1; TRBD1 might be the D (6 bases). The ends were cut back, 7 bases at V and 4 bases at J, with 16 bases in the middle. Germline V lookup: CDR1 MNHEY, CDR2 SVGAGI. The CDR3 consists of 14 residues.

V and J are TRBV12-3 or TRBV12-4 and TRBJ2-5; 8 bases match TRBD2. V was clipped by 4 bases and J by 4 bases; unmatched bases: 2. This CDR3 spans 13 amino acids. This CDR3 reads CASSWTSRETQYF. The DNA for the CDR3 is TGTGCCAGCAGTTGGACTAGCAGAGAGACCCAGTACTTC.

The table lists this clone with a few counts. The rearrangement uses TRBV2 and TRBJ2-5, with 7 bases fitting TRBD2. The CDR3 runs 16 residues. V lost 6 bases, J lost 5 bases, and 15 bases stayed unmatched. Per germline, CDR1 SNHLY and CDR2 FYNNEI. The CDR3 region has the DNA TGTGCCAGCAGCCGCGTGGAGGGCGGGAGTCGGGAGACCCAGTACTTC. Translation: CASSRVEGGSRETQYF.

This chain connects TRBV6-8 to TRBJ2-7, with 10 positions matching TRBD1. Germline V CDR1 and CDR2: MNHGY, SAAAGT. The CDR3 has 17 residues. The V gene end was trimmed by 2 bases and the J gene end by 3 bases; junction bases not matched to a gene: 10. The CDR3 DNA sequence: TGTGCCAGCAGTTACCCACACACCGGGACAGGGGTCTACGAGCAGTACTTC. Amino acids: CASSYPHTGTGVYEQYF.

The J gene is TRBJ2-6, the V gene TRBV10-3; 10 bases match TRBD2. The CDR3 spans 19 residues. The ends lost 1 base at V and 6 bases at J; junction bases unmatched: 12. Germline V CDR1 and CDR2: ENHRY, SYGVKD. The CDR3 DNA reads as TGTGCCATCAGTGAGTTGTTAGCGGGAGGCTCCGACCCGGCCAACGTCCTGACTTTC. As protein: CAISELLAGGSDPANVLTF.

This rearrangement joins TRBV6-2 or TRBV6-3 to TRBJ2-2; TRBD2 matches 14 bases. The CDR3 is made up of 19 amino acids. Germline assignment: CDR1 MNHEY and CDR2 SVGEGT. V shed 5 bases, J shed 1 base, and the junction held 9 bases outside the gene matches. The CDR3 sequence: CASSDTTGLAGGNTGELFF. The CDR3 DNA follows: TGTGCCAGCAGTGATACGACCGGACTAGCGGGAGGGAACACCGGGGAGCTGTTTTTT.

The chain combines TRBV27 with TRBJ1-2, with 7 bases matching TRBD1. The CDR3 length is 13 residues. CDR1 and CDR2 from the germline V gene are MNHEY and SMNVEV (reference sequence). J lost 6 bases, V lost 5 bases, and 6 bases had no gene match. The CDR3 region has the DNA TGTGCCAGCAGTGGGGACAGTGAGAATGGCTACACCTTC. This encodes CASSGDSENGYTF.

This clone turned up a few times. The chain combines TRBV4-3 with TRBJ1-6, with TRBD1 as a possible D gene (6 bases). Germline V gives CDR1 LGHNA, CDR2 YSLEER. The CDR3 is 16 amino acids. Deletions cut 0 bases from V and 9 bases from J, with 15 bases between. The CDR3 here is CASSQDQGQGFSPLHF. In nucleotides, the CDR3 is TGCGCCAGCAGCCAAGATCAAGGGCAGGGGTTTTCACCCCTCCACTTT.

This chain joins TRBV3-1 (or the pseudogene TRBV3-2) and TRBJ2-1; no reliable D call. The CDR3 sequence is 15 residues long. The germline gives CDR1 LGHDT, CDR2 YNNKEL (reference sequence). Trimming took off 1 base at V and 0 bases at J, with 7 bases between the two ends. The CDR3, as DNA: TGTGCCAGCAGCCAAGGGCCCGTCTCCTACAATGAGCAGTTCTTC. Amino acids: CASSQGPVSYNEQFF.

The chain joins TRBV24-1 to TRBJ2-5, with 8 bases aligning to TRBD2. The germline V gene has CDR1 KGHDR and CDR2 SFDVKD. There are 16 residues in the CDR3. J lost 2 bases, V lost 4 bases, and 8 bases had no gene match. The CDR3 protein is CATSESVAGRQETQYF. CDR3 nucleotides: TGTGCCACCAGTGAGTCAGTAGCGGGACGGCAAGAGACCCAGTACTTC.

This clone has just one count. V is TRBV29-1 and J is TRBJ2-3; 13 bases line up with TRBD2. CDR1 is SQVTM, CDR2 ANQGSEA, per germline. This CDR3 comprises 18 residues. The V segment lost 3 bases and the J segment 0 bases; nucleotides outside the gene matches: 9. Here the CDR3 DNA reads TGCAGCGTTGACCGGCGACTAGCGGGAGGAGGGAGCACAGATACGCAGTATTTT. Translated, it gives CSVDRRLAGGGSTDTQYF.

The chain combines TRBV9 with TRBJ2-7; possible D gene TRBD1, 6 bases. Germline V gene sequence: CDR1 SGDLS, CDR2 YYNGEE. The CDR3 loop spans 13 amino acids. Trimming took 3 bases from V and 1 from J, leaving 8 bases between them. The CDR3 sequence is CASSAQGSYEQYF. CDR3 DNA sequence: TGTGCCAGCAGCGCCCAGGGGTCCTACGAGCAGTACTTC.

For this clone: A read error is possible here, since a much larger clone lies one base away. The genes are TRBV5-1 and TRBJ1-1; no clear D gene. V shed 3 bases and J shed 0 bases, with 3 bases lying between them. The germline gives CDR1 SGHRS, CDR2 YFSETQ. There are 12 residues in the CDR3. The CDR3: CASSSVNTEAFF. CDR3 DNA sequence: TGCGCCAGCAGCTCGGTGAACACTGAAGCTTTCTTT.

The DNA of the CDR3 is TGTGCCAGCAGCTTGACAGGGGTCTCAGGAAACACCATATATTTT. This translates into CASSLTGVSGNTIYF. This sequence joins TRBV11-2 and TRBJ1-3, with 8 bases aligning to TRBD1. With 3 bases clipped from V and 4 bases from J, the junction kept 5 bases outside the gene matches. The germline gives CDR1 SGHAT, CDR2 FQNNGV. CDR3 length equals 15 residues. Variable domain in full (rest from reference TRBV11-2 and TRBJ1-3): EAGVAQSPRYKIIEKRQSVAFWCNPISGHATLYWYQQILGQGPKLLIQFQNNGVVDDSQLPKDRFSAERLKGVDSTLKIQPAKLEDSAVYLCASSLTGVSGNTIYFGEGSWLTVV.

The chain combines TRBV6-1 with TRBJ2-7; TRBD2 agrees at 8 bases. The CDR3 spans 15 residues. The V gene's germline CDR1 is MNHNS and CDR2 SASEGT. Trimming cost V 6 bases and J 0 bases; bases outside gene matches: 7. CDR3 sequence reads: CASSYSGTSSYEQYF. CDR3 nucleotides: TGTGCCAGCAGCTATAGCGGGACAAGCTCCTACGAGCAGTACTTC.

This clone was observed once. This chain uses TRBV18 with TRBJ1-4; D gene unclear. The CDR3 length is 13 residues. Germline loops: CDR1 KGHSH, CDR2 LQKENI. Trimming pared 1 base from V and 7 bases from J, leaving 7 bases between. This CDR3 reads CASSPQLSEKLFF. For the CDR3, the DNA is TGTGCCAGCTCACCACAGTTGAGTGAAAAACTGTTTTTT. Variable domain in full (rest from reference TRBV18 and TRBJ1-4): NAGVMQNPRHLVRRRGQEARLRCSPMKGHSHVYWYRQLPEEGLKFMVYLQKENIIDESGMPKERFSAEFPKEGPSILRIQQVVRGDSAAYFCASSPQLSEKLFFGSGTQLSVL.

The chain carries TRBV11-3 and TRBJ2-2; tentative D call: TRBD2 (5 bases). V was trimmed by 4 bases and J by 5 bases, leaving 11 bases between them. Per the germline V gene, CDR1 is SGHNT and CDR2 is YENEEA. The CDR3 consists of 14 residues. The CDR3 is CASSSTEGTGELFF. DNA for the CDR3: TGTGCCAGCAGCTCGACCGAGGGAACCGGGGAGCTGTTTTTT.